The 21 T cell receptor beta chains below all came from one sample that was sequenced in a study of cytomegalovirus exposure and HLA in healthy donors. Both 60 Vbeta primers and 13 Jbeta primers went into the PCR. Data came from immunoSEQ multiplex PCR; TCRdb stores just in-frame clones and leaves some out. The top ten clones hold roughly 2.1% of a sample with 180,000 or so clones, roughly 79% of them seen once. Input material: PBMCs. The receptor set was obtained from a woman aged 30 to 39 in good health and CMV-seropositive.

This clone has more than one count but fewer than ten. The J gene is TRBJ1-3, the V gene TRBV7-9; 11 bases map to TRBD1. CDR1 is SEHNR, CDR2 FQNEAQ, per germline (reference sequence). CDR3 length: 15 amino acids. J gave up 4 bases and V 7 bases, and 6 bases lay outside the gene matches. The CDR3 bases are TGTGCCAGCACCCTGGACAGGGGGCTAGGAAACACCATATATTTT. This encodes CASTLDRGLGNTIYF.

The CDR3: CAWRISDFAREAFF. The CDR3 DNA reads as TGTGCCTGGAGAATCTCGGACTTTGCAAGGGAAGCTTTCTTT. The chain employs TRBV30 and TRBJ1-1; no clear D. CDR3 length equals 14 residues. V lost 3 bases and J lost 8, with 19 bases in between. Germline lookup yields CDR1 GTSNPN and CDR2 SVGIG (reference sequence).

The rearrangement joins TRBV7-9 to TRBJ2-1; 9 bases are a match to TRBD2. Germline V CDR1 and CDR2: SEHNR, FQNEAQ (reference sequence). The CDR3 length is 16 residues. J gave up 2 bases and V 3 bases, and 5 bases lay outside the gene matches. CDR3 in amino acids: CASSFSGGGAYNEQFF. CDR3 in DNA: TGTGCCAGCAGCTTTTCCGGCGGGGGGGCCTACAATGAGCAGTTCTTC.

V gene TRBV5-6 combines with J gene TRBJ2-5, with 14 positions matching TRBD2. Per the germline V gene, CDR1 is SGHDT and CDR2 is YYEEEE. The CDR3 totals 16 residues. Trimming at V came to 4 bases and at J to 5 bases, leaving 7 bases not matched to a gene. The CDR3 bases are TGTGCCAGCAGCCACGGGACTAGCGGGAGAAGGGAGACCCAGTACTTC. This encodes CASSHGTSGRRETQYF.

CDR3 coding DNA: TGCGCCAGCAGACCGGGCAGGGGGCAGGAAAAACTGTTTTTT. Encoded protein: CASRPGRGQEKLFF. The chain has TRBV4-3 and TRBJ1-4; 8 bases fit TRBD1. Germline assignment: CDR1 LGHNA and CDR2 YSLEER. The CDR3 length is 14 residues. J gave up 8 bases and V 6 bases, and 8 bases lay outside the gene matches.

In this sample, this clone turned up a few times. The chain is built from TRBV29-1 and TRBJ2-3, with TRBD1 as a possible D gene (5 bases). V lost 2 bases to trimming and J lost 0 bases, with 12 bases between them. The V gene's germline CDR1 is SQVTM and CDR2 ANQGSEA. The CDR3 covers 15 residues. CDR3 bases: TGCAGCGTTGAAAAACAGGACCGGAGCACAGATACGCAGTATTTT. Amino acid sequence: CSVEKQDRSTDTQYF.

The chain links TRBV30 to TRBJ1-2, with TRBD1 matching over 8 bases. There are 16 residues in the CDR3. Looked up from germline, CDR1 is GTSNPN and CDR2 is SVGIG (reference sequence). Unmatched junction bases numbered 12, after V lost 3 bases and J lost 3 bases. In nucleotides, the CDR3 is TGTGCCTGGAGGAGACCAAACAGGGGGTCTTACTATGGCTACACCTTC. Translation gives CAWRRPNRGSYYGYTF. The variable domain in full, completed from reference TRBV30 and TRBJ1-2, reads SQTIHQWPATLVQPVGSPLSLECTVEGTSNPNLYWYRQAAGRGLQLLFYSVGIGQISSEVPQNLSASRPQDRQFILSSKKLLLSDSGFYLCAWRRPNRGSYYGYTFGSGTRLTVV.

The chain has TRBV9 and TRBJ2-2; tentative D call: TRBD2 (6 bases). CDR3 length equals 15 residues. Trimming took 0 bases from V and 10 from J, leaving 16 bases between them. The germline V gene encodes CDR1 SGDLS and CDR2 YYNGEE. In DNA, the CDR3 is TGTGCCAGCAGCGTAGACCGGGAGAGGGGAAAGGAGCTGTTTTTT. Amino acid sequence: CASSVDRERGKELFF. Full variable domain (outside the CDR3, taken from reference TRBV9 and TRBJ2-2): DSGVTQTPKHLITATGQRVTLRCSPRSGDLSVYWYQQSLDQGLQFLIQYYNGEERAKGNILERFSAQQFPDLHSELNLSSLELGDSALYFCASSVDRERGKELFFGEGSRLTVL.

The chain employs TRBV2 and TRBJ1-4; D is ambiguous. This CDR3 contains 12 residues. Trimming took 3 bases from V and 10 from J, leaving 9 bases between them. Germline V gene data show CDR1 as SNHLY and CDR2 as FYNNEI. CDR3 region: CASSDVGRKLFF. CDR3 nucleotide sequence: TGTGCCAGCAGTGATGTCGGGAGAAAACTGTTTTTT. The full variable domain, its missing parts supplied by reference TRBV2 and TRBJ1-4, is EPEVTQTPSHQVTQMGQEVILRCVPISNHLYFYWYRQILGQKVEFLVSFYNNEISEKSEIFDDQFSVERPDGSNFTLKIRSTKLEDSAMYFCASSDVGRKLFFGSGTQLSVL.

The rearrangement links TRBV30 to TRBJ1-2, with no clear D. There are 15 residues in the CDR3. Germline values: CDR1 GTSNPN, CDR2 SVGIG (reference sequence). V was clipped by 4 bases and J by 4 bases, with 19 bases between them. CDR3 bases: TGTGCCTGGATCACCGGCGGGATCACTTCCTATGGCTACACCTTC. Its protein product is CAWITGGITSYGYTF.

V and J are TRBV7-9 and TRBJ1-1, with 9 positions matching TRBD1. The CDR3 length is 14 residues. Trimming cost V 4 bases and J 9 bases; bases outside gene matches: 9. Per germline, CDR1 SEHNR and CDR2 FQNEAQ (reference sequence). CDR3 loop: CASSSQRGQGKAFF. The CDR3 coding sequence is TGTGCCAGCAGCTCCCAGCGGGGACAGGGAAAAGCTTTCTTT.

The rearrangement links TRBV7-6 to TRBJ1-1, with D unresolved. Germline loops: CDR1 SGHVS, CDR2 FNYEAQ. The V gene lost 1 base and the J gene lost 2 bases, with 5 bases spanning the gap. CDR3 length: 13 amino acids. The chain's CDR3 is CASSLGANTEAFF. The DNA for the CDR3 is TGTGCCAGCAGCTTAGGGGCAAACACTGAAGCTTTCTTT.

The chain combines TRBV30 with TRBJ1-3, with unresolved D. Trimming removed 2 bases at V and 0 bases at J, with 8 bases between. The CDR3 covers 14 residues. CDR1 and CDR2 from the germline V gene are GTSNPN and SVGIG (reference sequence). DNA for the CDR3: TGTGCCTGGAGTCCCCTCAGCTCTGGAAACACCATATATTTT. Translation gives CAWSPLSSGNTIYF.

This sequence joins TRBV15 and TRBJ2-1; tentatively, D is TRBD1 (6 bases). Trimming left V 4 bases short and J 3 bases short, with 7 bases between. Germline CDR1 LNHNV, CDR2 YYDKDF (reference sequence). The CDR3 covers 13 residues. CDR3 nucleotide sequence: TGTGCCACCAGCAAGGGGGACTACAATGAGCAGTTCTTC. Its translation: CATSKGDYNEQFF.

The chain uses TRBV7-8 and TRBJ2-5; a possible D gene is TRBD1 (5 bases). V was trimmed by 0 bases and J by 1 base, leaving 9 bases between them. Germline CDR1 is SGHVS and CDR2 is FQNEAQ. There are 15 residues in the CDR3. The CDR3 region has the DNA TGTGCCAGCAGCTTAGCGACAGTGATCCAAGAGACCCAGTACTTC. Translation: CASSLATVIQETQYF.

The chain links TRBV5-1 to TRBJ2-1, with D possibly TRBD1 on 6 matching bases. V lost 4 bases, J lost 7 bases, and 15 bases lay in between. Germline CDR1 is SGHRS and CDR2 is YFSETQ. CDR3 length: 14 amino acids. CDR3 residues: CASSQDSYWNEQFF. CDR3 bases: TGCGCCAGCAGCCAGGACAGCTATTGGAATGAGCAGTTCTTC.

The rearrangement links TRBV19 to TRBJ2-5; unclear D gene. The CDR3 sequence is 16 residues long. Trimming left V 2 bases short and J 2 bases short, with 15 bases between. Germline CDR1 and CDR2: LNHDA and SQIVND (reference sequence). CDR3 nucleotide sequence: TGTGCCAGTAGTATAATGTCAACTTTACGACAAGAGACCCAGTACTTC. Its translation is CASSIMSTLRQETQYF.

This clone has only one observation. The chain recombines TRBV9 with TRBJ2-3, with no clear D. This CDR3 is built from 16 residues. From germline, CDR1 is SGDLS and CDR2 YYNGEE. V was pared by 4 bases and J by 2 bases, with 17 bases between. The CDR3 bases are TGTGCCAGCAGCCTTCCCCCCCTCCAGAACACAGATACGCAGTATTTT. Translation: CASSLPPLQNTDTQYF.

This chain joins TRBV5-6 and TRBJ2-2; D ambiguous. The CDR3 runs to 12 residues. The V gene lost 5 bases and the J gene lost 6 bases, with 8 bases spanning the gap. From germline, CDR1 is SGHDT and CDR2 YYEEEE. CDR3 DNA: TGTGCCAGCAGTAGATCCCCCGGGGAGCTGTTTTTT. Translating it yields CASSRSPGELFF.

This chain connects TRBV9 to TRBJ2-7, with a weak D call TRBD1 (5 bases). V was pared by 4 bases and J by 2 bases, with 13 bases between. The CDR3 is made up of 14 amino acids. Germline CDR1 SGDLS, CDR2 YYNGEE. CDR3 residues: CASSPQGRTYEQYF. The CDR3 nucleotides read TGTGCCAGCAGCCCCCAGGGTCGAACCTACGAGCAGTACTTC.

The CDR3 DNA sequence: TGTGCCACCAGCAGACTCGGGAACAATCAGCCCCAGCATTTT. Translation gives CATSRLGNNQPQHF. The V and J genes are TRBV15 and TRBJ1-5; no definite D call. Germline V CDR1 and CDR2: LNHNV, YYDKDF (reference sequence). The CDR3 totals 14 residues. Trimming removed 2 bases from V and 3 bases from J, with 8 bases in between.